This passage covers 17 T cell receptor beta chains from one sample sequenced in a study of cytomegalovirus exposure and HLA in healthy donors (dated by TCRdb to about 2017). Library construction relied on the immunoSEQ multiplex PCR assay. The multiplex PCR relied on a mix of 60 forward primers for TCR Vbeta segments and 13 reverse primers for TCR Jbeta segments. As stored in TCRdb, this immuneACCESS dataset retains in-frame rearrangements with V and J assigned. A fraction of the clones does not appear; measured against another copy, unresolved V genes explain less than half of the discrepancy, and the remainder lacks a known reason. The sample data list 100,000 to 150,000 clones, and roughly 80% of these were observed just once. The ten largest clones take up 2.5% to 3.5% of the sample. The specimen was PBMCs. The receptors shown here come from a woman in her forties or fifties in good health and CMV-seronegative.

Remarks on this clone: The junction differs from germline at one of its ends, possibly a read error. The V gene is TRBV7-7, the J gene TRBJ2-5; 14 nucleotides align to TRBD2. CDR3 size: 16 residues. The germline gives CDR1 SSHAT, CDR2 FNYEAQ (reference sequence). CDR3 loop: CASSSGTSGSSETQYF. The CDR3 bases are TGTGCTAGCAGCTCGGGGACTAGCGGGAGTTCAGAGACCCAGTACTTC.

This clone was picked up one time. The rearrangement links TRBV9 to TRBJ2-3; 7 nucleotides agree with TRBD2. This CDR3 contains 16 residues. Germline CDR1 is SGDLS and CDR2 is YYNGEE. The trim removed 3 bases at V and 3 bases at J, leaving 10 bases unmatched. The CDR3 DNA is TGTGCCAGCAGCGCTAGTGACGTGGGGGGGACAGATACGCAGTATTTT. Translation: CASSASDVGGTDTQYF.

The V gene is TRBV30, the J gene TRBJ1-2; 8 bases match TRBD1. Germline values: CDR1 GTSNPN, CDR2 SVGIG (reference sequence). Unmatched junction bases numbered 13, after V lost 2 bases and J lost 5 bases. This CDR3 is 16 amino acids long. The CDR3 reads CAWSNLRTGFYYGYTF. CDR3 nucleotide sequence: TGTGCCTGGAGTAACCTTAGGACAGGGTTTTATTATGGCTACACCTTC.

CDR3 bases: TGTGCCAGCGCGACCCACTCACGGAGGGGCTACACCTTC. Protein sequence: CASATHSRRGYTF. J is TRBJ1-2 and V is TRBV2; D gene ambiguous. The germline V gene encodes CDR1 SNHLY and CDR2 FYNNEI. This CDR3 spans 13 amino acids. Trimming removed 8 bases at V and 8 bases at J, with 18 bases between.

The rearrangement joins TRBV2 to TRBJ2-5, with D unclear. Germline V gene sequence: CDR1 SNHLY, CDR2 FYNNEI. The CDR3 has 13 residues. V shed 0 bases and J shed 7 bases, with 9 bases lying between them. The chain's CDR3 is CASSEATRGTQYF. DNA for the CDR3: TGTGCCAGCAGTGAAGCCACCCGCGGGACCCAGTACTTC.

This chain connects TRBV19 to TRBJ2-7, with 8 nucleotides matching TRBD2. The CDR3 runs to 17 residues. Germline CDR1 LNHDA, CDR2 SQIVND (reference sequence). V lost 4 bases, J lost 3 bases, and 14 bases stayed unmatched. The DNA of the CDR3 is TGTGCCAGTAGTAACCCCAAGCGGGAGAGGGTCGACTACGAGCAGTACTTC. The encoded protein is CASSNPKRERVDYEQYF.

The V and J genes are TRBV28 and TRBJ1-5; unclear D gene. V lost 5 bases and J 3 bases, leaving 17 bases between the germline ends. CDR1 MDHEN and CDR2 SYDVKM come from the germline V gene. This CDR3 comprises 16 residues. CDR3 in DNA: TGTGCCAGCAGTCCCAGGTCAGGCCCGACCAATCAGCCCCAGCATTTT. As protein: CASSPRSGPTNQPQHF.

As regards this clone: Given the absence of the conserved phenylalanine or tryptophan at the CDR3 end, a read error is likely. The chain employs TRBV19 and TRBJ1-5, with D maybe TRBD1 (5 bases). Trimming cost V 4 bases and J 3 bases, with 13 bases left between them. Germline V CDR1 and CDR2: LNHDA, SQIVND (reference sequence). This CDR3 region has 15 residues. The CDR3 coding sequence is TGTGCCAGTAGTACTGGGGGGGAGCTCAATCAGCCCCAGCATCTT. Its translation is CASSTGGELNQPQHL.

This clone occurred a few times. This chain joins TRBV19 and TRBJ2-7; D is uncertain. The length of the CDR3 is 11 residues. Germline-derived CDR1 and CDR2 are LNHDA and SQIVND (reference sequence). Trimming removed 1 base at V and 5 bases at J, with 3 bases between. The CDR3 sequence: CASSIANEQYF. In nucleotides, the CDR3 is TGTGCCAGTAGTATAGCAAACGAGCAGTACTTC.

This clone was seen a handful of times. The chain joins TRBV28 to TRBJ1-5; perhaps TRBD1 as D (5 bases). This CDR3 contains 14 residues. V was clipped by 5 bases and J by 5 bases, with 13 bases between them. Germline assignment: CDR1 MDHEN and CDR2 SYDVKM. The CDR3 coding sequence is TGTGCCAGCAGTCCCCCAGGGACTCATCAGCCCCAGCATTTT. Its translation is CASSPPGTHQPQHF.

This clone was detected once. This chain links TRBV5-1 with TRBJ2-2, with 15 bases aligning to TRBD2. J gave up 7 bases and V 4 bases, and 8 bases lay outside the gene matches. This CDR3 is built from 17 residues. Germline V CDR1 and CDR2: SGHRS, YFSETQ. CDR3 residues: CASSPRTSGRAGGELFF. DNA for the CDR3: TGCGCCAGCAGCCCCAGGACTAGCGGGAGGGCTGGCGGGGAGCTGTTTTTT.

The chain carries TRBV28 and TRBJ2-6; D may be TRBD1 (6 bases). Germline V gene lookup returns CDR1 MDHEN and CDR2 SYDVKM. V was trimmed by 5 bases and J by 11 bases, leaving 16 bases between them. The CDR3 has 14 amino acids. CDR3 coding DNA: TGTGCCAGCAGTAGACTTACAGGGATTCACGTCCTGACTTTC. Amino acids: CASSRLTGIHVLTF.

A single count supports this clone. This chain connects TRBV28 to TRBJ2-7; 12 bases agree with TRBD2. Per the germline V gene, CDR1 is MDHEN and CDR2 is SYDVKM. The CDR3 consists of 17 residues. V was clipped by 4 bases and J by 3 bases; unmatched bases: 10. The CDR3 is CASSSGLAGPHVYEQYF. The CDR3 bases are TGTGCCAGCAGTTCAGGACTAGCGGGGCCTCACGTCTACGAGCAGTACTTC. Complete variable domain (other parts from reference TRBV28 and TRBJ2-7): DVKVTQSSRYLVKRTGEKVFLECVQDMDHENMFWYRQDPGLGLRLIYFSYDVKMKEKGDIPEGYSVSREKKERFSLILESASTNQTSMYLCASSSGLAGPHVYEQYFGPGTRLTVT.

This clone has just a few counts. The CDR3 nucleotides read TGTGCCAGCAGGTCAGTTAGCAGTGCGGAGCAGTTCTTC. Translating gives CASRSVSSAEQFF. The chain recombines TRBV5-5 with TRBJ2-1; D remains unclear. V lost 5 bases to trimming and J lost 10 bases, with 16 bases between them. Germline V gene lookup returns CDR1 SGHKS and CDR2 YYEKEE (reference sequence). The CDR3 extends over 13 amino acids.

This sequence joins TRBV5-6 and TRBJ1-2, with 7 positions matching TRBD1. With 3 bases clipped from V and 3 bases from J, the junction kept 11 bases outside the gene matches. Germline V gives CDR1 SGHDT, CDR2 YYEEEE. CDR3 length: 16 amino acids. CDR3 sequence reads: CASSSIPGQIYYGYTF. CDR3 sequence (DNA): TGTGCCAGCAGCTCTATACCGGGACAGATTTACTATGGCTACACCTTC.

The chain combines TRBV11-2 with TRBJ2-1; the D is unclear. The CDR3 consists of 14 residues. Germline V CDR1 and CDR2: SGHAT, FQNNGV. Trimming cost V 5 bases and J 4 bases, with 12 bases left between them. CDR3 sequence reads: CASSIGPPYNEQFF. The CDR3 DNA is TGTGCCAGCAGCATCGGTCCCCCGTACAATGAGCAGTTCTTC.

This sequence joins TRBV6-5 and TRBJ1-2; D is unresolved. Germline CDR1 and CDR2: MNHEY and SVGAGI. CDR3 length equals 13 residues. V was cut by 2 bases and J by 8 bases, with 12 bases left in between. The CDR3 protein is CASSYTGSEGYTF. For the CDR3, the DNA is TGTGCCAGCAGTTACACCGGGAGCGAGGGCTACACCTTC.